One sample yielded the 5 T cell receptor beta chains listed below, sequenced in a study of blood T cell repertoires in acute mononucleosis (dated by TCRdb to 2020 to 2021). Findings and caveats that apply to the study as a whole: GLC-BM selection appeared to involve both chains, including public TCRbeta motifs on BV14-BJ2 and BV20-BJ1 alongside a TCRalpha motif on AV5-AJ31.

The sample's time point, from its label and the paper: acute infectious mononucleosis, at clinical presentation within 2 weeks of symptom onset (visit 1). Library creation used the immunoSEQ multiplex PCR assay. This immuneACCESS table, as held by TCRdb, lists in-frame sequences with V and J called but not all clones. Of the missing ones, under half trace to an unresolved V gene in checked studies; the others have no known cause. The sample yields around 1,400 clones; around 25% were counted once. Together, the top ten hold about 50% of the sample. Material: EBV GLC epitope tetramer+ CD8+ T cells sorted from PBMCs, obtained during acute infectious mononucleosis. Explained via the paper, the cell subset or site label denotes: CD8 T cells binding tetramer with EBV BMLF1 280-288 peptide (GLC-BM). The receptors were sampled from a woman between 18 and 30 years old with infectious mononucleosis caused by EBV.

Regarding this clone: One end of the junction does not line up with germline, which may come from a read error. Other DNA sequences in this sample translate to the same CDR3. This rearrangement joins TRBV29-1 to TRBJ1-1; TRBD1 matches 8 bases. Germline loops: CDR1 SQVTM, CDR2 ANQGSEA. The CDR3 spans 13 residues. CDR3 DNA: TGCAGCGTGGGGGGACAGGCGAACTCTGATGCTTTCTTT. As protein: CSVGGQANSDAFF.

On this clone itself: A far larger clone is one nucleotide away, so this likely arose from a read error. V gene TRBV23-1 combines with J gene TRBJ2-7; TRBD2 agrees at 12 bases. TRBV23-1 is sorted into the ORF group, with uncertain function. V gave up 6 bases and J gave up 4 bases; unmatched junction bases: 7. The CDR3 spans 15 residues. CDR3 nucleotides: TGCGCCAGCAGCTCGACTAGCGGGAGTATTTACGAGCAGTACTTC. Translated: CASSSTSGSIYEQYF.

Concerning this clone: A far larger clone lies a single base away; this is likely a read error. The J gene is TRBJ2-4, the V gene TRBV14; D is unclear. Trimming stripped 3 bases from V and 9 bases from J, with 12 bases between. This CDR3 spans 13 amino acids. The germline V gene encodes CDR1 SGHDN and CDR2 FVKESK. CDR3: CASSQSPWGIQYF. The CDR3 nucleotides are TGTGCCAGCAGCCAGTCTCCCTGGGGCATTCAGTACTTC.

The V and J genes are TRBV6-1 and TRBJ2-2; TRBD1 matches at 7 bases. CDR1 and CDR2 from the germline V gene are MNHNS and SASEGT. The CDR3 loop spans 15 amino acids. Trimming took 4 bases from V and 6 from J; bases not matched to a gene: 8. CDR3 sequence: CASSAGQVQPGELFF. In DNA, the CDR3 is TGTGCCAGCAGTGCCGGACAGGTACAACCCGGGGAGCTGTTTTTT.

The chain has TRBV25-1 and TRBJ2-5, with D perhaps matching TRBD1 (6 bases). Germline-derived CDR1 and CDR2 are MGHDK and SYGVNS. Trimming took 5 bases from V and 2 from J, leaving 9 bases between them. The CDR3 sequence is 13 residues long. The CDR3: CASSIGQQETQYF. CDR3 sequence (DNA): TGTGCCAGCAGTATCGGACAGCAAGAGACCCAGTACTTC.